The 29 T cell receptor beta chains below were found in one sample sequenced in a study of T cell responses to AZD1222 COVID-19 vaccine. Profiled with immunoSEQ multiplex PCR; TCRdb holds only in-frame clones, not every one. This sample yields 100,000 to 150,000 clones, of which about 79% are seen a single time; about 27% belongs to the top ten. Sequences were derived from peripheral blood, sampled 28 days after the second AZD1222 dose. These receptors were taken from an adult who received the AZD1222 COVID-19 vaccine.

V and J are TRBV7-2 and TRBJ1-2; D remains ambiguous. Germline CDR1 SGHTA, CDR2 FQGNSA. The CDR3 runs 14 residues. The germline V and J ends were trimmed by 5 bases and 0 bases, with 10 bases remaining between them. Here the CDR3 reads CASSPRTSNYGYTF. CDR3 coding DNA: TGTGCCAGCAGCCCGAGGACCTCTAACTATGGCTACACCTTC. Full variable domain (remainder filled in from reference TRBV7-2 and TRBJ1-2): GAGVSQSPSNKVTEKGKDVELRCDPISGHTALYWYRQSLGQGLEFLIYFQGNSAPDKSGLPSDRFSAERTGGSVSTLTIQRTQQEDSAVYLCASSPRTSNYGYTFGSGTRLTVV.

This clone was counted only a few times. The V and J genes are TRBV16 and TRBJ1-2, with 10 positions matching TRBD1. With 10 bases clipped from V and 7 bases from J, the junction kept 15 bases outside the gene matches. This CDR3 spans 15 amino acids. CDR1 and CDR2 from the germline V gene are KGHSY and FQNENV. The CDR3 is CATKLEGTGDAGYTF. For the CDR3, the DNA is TGTGCCACCAAACTCGAGGGGACAGGGGATGCTGGCTACACCTTC.

The genes are TRBV11-3 and TRBJ2-1; a weak D match, TRBD1 (5 bases). Germline V lookup: CDR1 SGHNT, CDR2 YENEEA. Trimming stripped 1 base from V and 1 base from J, with 11 bases between. This CDR3 is 16 amino acids long. The CDR3 loop is CASSLGRVSSYNEQFF. The CDR3 bases are TGTGCCAGCAGCTTAGGCAGGGTCTCATCCTACAATGAGCAGTTCTTC.

This chain uses TRBV6-2 or TRBV6-3 with TRBJ2-7; D is unresolved. The CDR3 totals 11 residues. The germline V and J ends were trimmed by 4 bases and 4 bases, with 5 bases remaining between them. CDR1 and CDR2 (germline): MNHEY, SVGEGT. CDR3 in amino acids: CASSFRYEQYF. CDR3 coding DNA: TGTGCCAGCAGTTTCAGGTACGAGCAGTACTTC.

The chain combines TRBV12-5 with TRBJ1-2; TRBD1 matches at 9 bases. Losses at the gene ends were 6 bases for V and 8 bases for J; bases not matched to a gene: 7. The length of the CDR3 is 13 residues. Germline CDR1 is LGHNT and CDR2 is FRNRAP. CDR3 loop: CASGIQGAEGYTF. Written as DNA, the CDR3 is TGTGCTAGTGGGATACAGGGGGCTGAGGGCTACACCTTC.

The genes are TRBV11-2 and TRBJ1-4; 7 nucleotides match TRBD1. Losses at the gene ends were 4 bases for V and 7 bases for J; bases not matched to a gene: 9. This CDR3 region has 15 residues. The germline V gene has CDR1 SGHAT and CDR2 FQNNGV. CDR3 sequence reads: CASSSLEGGFEKLFF. The CDR3 nucleotides read TGTGCCAGCAGCTCGTTGGAAGGGGGCTTTGAAAAACTGTTTTTT.

J is TRBJ1-1 and V is TRBV10-3, with 8 nucleotides matching TRBD1. The V segment lost 6 bases and the J segment 0 bases; nucleotides outside the gene matches: 6. This CDR3 is built from 15 residues. Germline V gene data show CDR1 as ENHRY and CDR2 as SYGVKD. The DNA for the CDR3 is TGTGCCATCAGAGGGACAGGAAATATGAACACTGAAGCTTTCTTT. Translation gives CAIRGTGNMNTEAFF.

The chain uses TRBV12-3 or TRBV12-4 and TRBJ1-1, with no clear D. Trimming removed 3 bases from V and 8 bases from J, with 10 bases in between. The CDR3 consists of 12 residues. This chain's CDR3 is CASSLGGLEAFF. DNA for the CDR3: TGTGCCAGCAGTTTGGGTGGTTTGGAAGCTTTCTTT.

The rearrangement links TRBV2 to TRBJ2-2; D tentatively fits TRBD1 or TRBD2 (5 bases each). Between the trimmed V and J ends, which lost 6 bases and 7 bases, there was a span of 12 bases. This CDR3 spans 13 amino acids. Germline assignment: CDR1 SNHLY and CDR2 FYNNEI. The CDR3 DNA is TGTGCCAGCAGCCTAGCAGGGAACGGGGAGCTGTTTTTT. Translating gives CASSLAGNGELFF.

The CDR3 region is CASSLAGRNMNTEAFF. CDR3 bases: TGCGCCAGCAGCTTGGCTGGCAGAAACATGAACACTGAAGCTTTCTTT. This chain connects TRBV5-1 to TRBJ1-1; D remains ambiguous. Deletions cut 0 bases from V and 0 bases from J, with 12 bases between. The CDR3 extends over 16 amino acids. Germline V gives CDR1 SGHRS, CDR2 YFSETQ.

The chain links TRBV15 to TRBJ1-1; D ambiguous. V lost 5 bases to trimming and J lost 3 bases, with 13 bases between them. The CDR3 length is 14 residues. Germline assignment: CDR1 LNHNV and CDR2 YYDKDF (reference sequence). The CDR3 sequence is CATSFLAGHTEAFF. The CDR3 DNA reads TGTGCCACCAGCTTTCTGGCCGGACACACTGAAGCTTTCTTT.

The chain has TRBV6-6 and TRBJ1-5; D unclear. V was shortened by 2 bases and J by 6 bases, with 8 bases between the two germline ends. The CDR3 has 13 residues. Per the germline V gene, CDR1 is MNHNY and CDR2 is SVGAGI (reference sequence). The CDR3 spells CASSYGGGQPQHF. The CDR3 coding sequence is TGTGCCAGCAGTTACGGTGGAGGTCAGCCCCAGCATTTT.

This chain joins TRBV6-2 or TRBV6-3 and TRBJ2-3; D unresolved. V lost 2 bases and J lost 6, with 6 bases in between. Germline loops: CDR1 MNHEY, CDR2 SVGEGT. This CDR3 has 12 residues. CDR3 sequence reads: CASSYSPDTQYF. CDR3 bases: TGTGCCAGCAGTTACAGCCCCGATACGCAGTATTTT.

The rearrangement links TRBV5-6 to TRBJ1-3, with D perhaps TRBD1 (6 bases). V was shortened by 0 bases and J by 0 bases, with 10 bases between the two germline ends. The CDR3 runs to 16 residues. The germline V gene encodes CDR1 SGHDT and CDR2 YYEEEE. CDR3 in DNA: TGTGCCAGCAGCTTGGAGGGGGTTCTCTCTGGAAACACCATATATTTT. Protein: CASSLEGVLSGNTIYF.

The chain couples TRBV28 to TRBJ2-7; 12 bases map to TRBD2. The CDR3 is made up of 14 amino acids. Germline CDR1 is MDHEN and CDR2 is SYDVKM. The CDR3 DNA follows: TGTGCGACCATCGGACTAGCGGGGACCTACGAGCAGTACTTC. It encodes CATIGLAGTYEQYF.

The genes are TRBV9 and TRBJ1-1; no reliable D call. V was pared by 4 bases and J by 8 bases, with 12 bases between. The CDR3 extends over 12 amino acids. Germline V gene lookup returns CDR1 SGDLS and CDR2 YYNGEE. The CDR3 here is CASSSSGPEAFF. CDR3 nucleotide sequence: TGTGCCAGCAGCTCTTCCGGGCCCGAAGCTTTCTTT.

The V gene is TRBV28, the J gene TRBJ1-1, with D possibly being TRBD1 (6 bases). The CDR3 is 14 amino acids. The germline V gene has CDR1 MDHEN and CDR2 SYDVKM. Trimming cost V 7 bases and J 4 bases, with 16 bases left between them. CDR3 sequence: CASTLSGGGTEAFF. The CDR3 DNA reads as TGTGCCAGCACCCTCTCGGGGGGCGGCACTGAAGCTTTCTTT.

As for this clone: Within the sample, other DNA sequences also encode this same CDR3. The chain recombines TRBV7-9 with TRBJ2-5; 10 positions match TRBD1. CDR1 SEHNR and CDR2 FQNEAQ come from the germline V gene (reference sequence). V shed 1 base and J 1 base; nucleotides not matched to a gene: 3. The CDR3 length is 16 residues. CDR3 sequence (DNA): TGTGCCAGCAGCTTAGGGGACAGGGGTCTCCAAGAGACCCAGTACTTC. As protein: CASSLGDRGLQETQYF.

The chain employs TRBV30 and TRBJ2-5, with 10 nucleotides matching TRBD2. The CDR3 runs to 14 residues. The junction had 10 bases not matched to a gene; V was cut back by 1 base and J by 11 bases. Germline CDR1 is GTSNPN and CDR2 is SVGIG (reference sequence). The CDR3: CAWSGLAGRLAQYF. In DNA, the CDR3 is TGTGCCTGGAGTGGACTAGCGGGTCGATTGGCACAGTACTTC.

The rearrangement uses TRBV9 and TRBJ1-3, with unresolved D. Germline CDR1 is SGDLS and CDR2 is YYNGEE. CDR3 length: 16 residues. Trimming left V 0 bases short and J 0 bases short, with 10 bases between. CDR3 in amino acids: CASSVDTLSSGNTIYF. CDR3 in DNA: TGTGCCAGCAGCGTAGATACACTGAGCTCTGGAAACACCATATATTTT.

The count of this clone is one. This chain's CDR3 is CATSDLRDEQFF. In DNA, the CDR3 is TGTGCCACCAGTGATTTGCGGGACGAGCAGTTCTTC. The chain links TRBV24-1 to TRBJ2-1, with D perhaps matching TRBD1 or TRBD2 (5 bases each). V was clipped by 0 bases and J by 10 bases, with 6 bases between them. The CDR3 has 12 amino acids. Germline V CDR1 and CDR2: KGHDR, SFDVKD.

The chain combines TRBV4-2 with TRBJ1-4; 7 bases map to TRBD1. Germline V lookup: CDR1 LGHNA, CDR2 YNFKEQ. The CDR3 spans 14 residues. With 6 bases clipped from V and 3 bases from J, the junction kept 4 bases outside the gene matches. CDR3 protein: CASRPGQPNEKLFF. CDR3 nucleotide sequence: TGTGCCAGCAGACCGGGACAGCCTAATGAAAAACTGTTTTTT.

Only a few counts were recorded for this clone. The J gene is TRBJ2-3, the V gene TRBV7-9, with 9 bases that match TRBD2. Germline V gene lookup returns CDR1 SEHNR and CDR2 FQNEAQ (reference sequence). The V gene end was trimmed by 3 bases and the J gene end by 5 bases; junction bases not matched to a gene: 9. There are 16 residues in the CDR3. The CDR3 is CASSLGLAGPGDTQYF. DNA of the CDR3: TGTGCCAGCAGCTTGGGGCTAGCGGGGCCCGGAGATACGCAGTATTTT.

The chain is built from TRBV18 and TRBJ1-5; no firm D call. V shed 3 bases and J shed 0 bases, with 9 bases lying between them. Germline-derived CDR1 and CDR2 are KGHSH and LQKENI. This CDR3 is built from 15 residues. CDR3: CASSPGPGSNQPQHF. The CDR3 coding sequence is TGTGCCAGCTCACCGGGTCCTGGTAGCAATCAGCCCCAGCATTTT.

This chain joins TRBV27 and TRBJ1-5; 7 nucleotides align to TRBD1. The CDR3 is made up of 15 amino acids. V was pared by 5 bases and J by 4 bases, with 8 bases of the junction left unmatched. Germline V lookup: CDR1 MNHEY, CDR2 SMNVEV (reference sequence). The CDR3 here is CASSRTGTANQPQHF. CDR3 bases: TGTGCCAGCAGTAGAACCGGGACAGCTAATCAGCCCCAGCATTTT.

The rearrangement joins TRBV7-9 to TRBJ2-1, with D unresolved. Germline loops: CDR1 SEHNR, CDR2 FQNEAQ (reference sequence). This CDR3 has 14 residues. Trimming cost V 2 bases and J 5 bases, with 10 bases left between them. CDR3 amino acids: CASSLIGRNNEQFF. The CDR3 nucleotides are TGTGCCAGCAGCTTAATCGGGCGTAACAATGAGCAGTTCTTC.

This clone showed up just once. The rearrangement joins TRBV20-1 to TRBJ2-1, with unresolved D. CDR3 length: 13 amino acids. Germline-derived CDR1 and CDR2 are DFQATT and SNEGSKA (reference sequence). With 5 bases removed from V and 10 bases from J, the gap between germline ends came to 18 bases. The CDR3 coding sequence is TGCAGTGCTGGTGGATCCACGGAGAGGGAGCAGTTCTTC. Translating it yields CSAGGSTEREQFF.

The DNA of the CDR3 is TGTGCCAGCAGCCTCCGCGGGGTCAATCAGCCCCAGCATTTT. Its translation is CASSLRGVNQPQHF. The chain combines TRBV7-2 with TRBJ1-5; D is unclear. The germline V gene encodes CDR1 SGHTA and CDR2 FQGNSA. The CDR3 is 14 amino acids. Trimming took off 5 bases at V and 3 bases at J, with 11 bases between the two ends.

CDR3 sequence reads: CASSDMRTGINYGYTF. The DNA for the CDR3 is TGTGCCAGTAGTGACATGAGGACAGGTATCAACTATGGCTACACCTTC. The chain combines TRBV19 with TRBJ1-2, with 7 nucleotides matching TRBD1. This CDR3 spans 16 amino acids. V gave up 5 bases and J gave up 2 bases; unmatched junction bases: 11. The germline V gene has CDR1 LNHDA and CDR2 SQIVND (reference sequence).